The rows below give T cell receptor beta chains drawn from one sample of a study of T cells in localized non-small cell lung cancer. Clones were sequenced by immunoSEQ multiplex PCR, and TCRdb holds only the in-frame ones, with some missing. The table lists approximately 30,000 clones, nearly 80% of them singletons. The source was peripheral blood, collected before any cancer treatment. The source is a male donor aged 60 or over with stage II squamous cell lung carcinoma. The CDR3 runs from the conserved cysteine through the conserved F or W. The D gene is left open where the match is weak. Size is omitted from some rows. Given values are once, few, many or a class for expanded clones.

size: once; J: TRBJ2-1; V: TRBV6-5; D: TRBD1; CDR3: CASSIRTGAYNEQFF; DNA: TGTGCCAGCAGTATTCGGACAGGGGCCTACAATGAGCAGTTCTTC
size: once; J: TRBJ1-4; V: TRBV18; D: NA; CDR3: CASSPIEFEKLFF; DNA: TGTGCCAGCTCACCCATCGAATTTGAAAAACTGTTTTTT
size: NA; J: TRBJ1-6; V: TRBV30; D: TRBD1; CDR3: CAWSVLRTGSSYNSPLHF; DNA: TGTGCCTGGAGTGTACTTAGGACAGGGAGCTCCTATAATTCACCCCTCCACTTT
size: NA; J: TRBJ1-5; V: TRBV11-3; D: NA; CDR3: CASSLDGKDQPQHF; DNA: TGTGCCAGCAGCTTAGATGGGAAGGATCAGCCCCAGCATTTT
size: NA; J: TRBJ2-1; V: TRBV28; D: NA; CDR3: CASSSNAVVQFF; DNA: TGTGCCAGCAGTTCGAATGCGGTCGTGCAGTTCTTC
size: once; J: TRBJ1-1; V: TRBV18; D: NA; CDR3: CASSWGRDTEAFF; DNA: TGTGCCAGCTCATGGGGCAGGGACACTGAAGCTTTCTTT
size: NA; J: TRBJ1-3; V: TRBV11-2; D: NA; CDR3: CASSGSGGSGNTIYF; DNA: TGTGCCAGCAGCGGGTCCGGGGGCTCTGGAAACACCATATATTTT
size: NA; J: TRBJ2-7; V: TRBV7-2; D: TRBD2; CDR3: CASLPGGSAYEQYF; DNA: TGTGCCAGCCTCCCGGGCGGGAGCGCCTACGAGCAGTACTTC
size: NA; J: TRBJ1-2; V: TRBV29-1; D: TRBD1; CDR3: CSVEMGEGQDEKANYGYTF; DNA: TGCAGCGTCGAAATGGGCGAGGGACAGGATGAAAAAGCTAACTATGGCTACACCTTC
size: few; J: TRBJ2-2; V: TRBV2; D: TRBD1; CDR3: CASRVTGGNTGELFF; DNA: TGTGCCAGCAGGGTCACAGGGGGCAACACCGGGGAGCTGTTTTTT
size: NA; J: TRBJ2-7; V: TRBV5-1; D: NA; CDR3: CASSLRGDRGEQYF; DNA: TGCGCCAGCAGCTTGAGGGGTGACAGAGGCGAGCAGTACTTC
size: few; J: TRBJ2-7; V: TRBV28; D: TRBD2; CDR3: CASSPQGPTSVTSLEQYF; DNA: TGTGCCAGCAGTCCGCAGGGCCCCACTAGCGTCACCTCCCTCGAGCAGTACTTC
size: NA; J: TRBJ2-7; V: TRBV5-4; D: NA; CDR3: CASSQGRAGPAEQYF; DNA: TGTGCCAGCAGCCAGGGCAGGGCTGGGCCTGCCGAGCAGTACTTC
size: NA; J: TRBJ1-4; V: TRBV28; D: NA; CDR3: CASSTGRVQRSGEKLFF; DNA: TGTGCCAGCAGTACCGGCCGGGTACAGCGGTCAGGAGAAAAACTGTTTTTT
size: NA; J: TRBJ2-1; V: TRBV7-2; D: NA; CDR3: CASSQEEQGEQFF; DNA: TGCGCCAGCAGCCAAGAGGAGCAGGGGGAGCAGTTCTTC
size: few; J: TRBJ2-5; V: TRBV7-9; D: NA; CDR3: CASSPPFRERAAETQYF; DNA: TGTGCCAGCAGCCCCCCGTTTAGGGAGCGGGCGGCAGAGACCCAGTACTTC
size: NA; J: TRBJ1-3; V: TRBV5-8; D: TRBD1; CDR3: CASSFRGQGSGNTIYF; DNA: TGTGCCAGCAGCTTTAGGGGACAGGGCTCTGGAAACACCATATATTTT
size: NA; J: TRBJ2-4; V: TRBV11-2; D: NA; CDR3: CASSLDLSGRIAKNIQYF; DNA: TGTGCCAGCAGCTTAGATCTCAGCGGACGAATAGCCAAAAACATTCAGTACTTC
size: few; J: TRBJ1-5; V: TRBV6-1; D: NA; CDR3: CASSQQVLSNQPQHF; DNA: TGTGCCAGCAGTCAACAGGTGTTGAGCAATCAGCCCCAGCATTTT
size: once; J: TRBJ2-2; V: TRBV27; D: NA; CDR3: CASRLSGQVGELFF; DNA: TGTGCCAGCAGGTTGAGCGGGCAGGTCGGGGAGCTGTTTTTT
size: NA; J: TRBJ2-7; V: TRBV5-4; D: TRBD2; CDR3: CASSISGGPPYEQYF; DNA: TGTGCCAGCAGCATTAGCGGGGGACCGCCCTACGAGCAGTACTTC
size: NA; J: TRBJ1-4; V: TRBV6-5; D: NA; CDR3: CASSGGRLEKLFF; DNA: TGTGCCAGCAGTGGCGGCAGGTTGGAAAAACTGTTTTTT
size: NA; J: TRBJ2-3; V: TRBV4-2; D: NA; CDR3: CASSQAFEHTDTQYF; DNA: TGTGCCAGCAGCCAAGCCTTTGAGCACACAGATACGCAGTATTTT
size: NA; J: TRBJ2-3; V: TRBV30; D: TRBD2; CDR3: CAWRLAGSTDTQYF; DNA: TGTGCCTGGAGACTAGCGGGTAGCACAGATACGCAGTATTTT
size: NA; J: TRBJ2-1; V: TRBV6-1; D: NA; CDR3: CASSQERANNEQFF; DNA: TGTGCCAGCAGCCAGGAACGCGCTAACAATGAGCAGTTCTTC
size: NA; J: TRBJ2-7; V: TRBV11-3; D: TRBD2; CDR3: CACTGTSGSYEQYF; DNA: TGTGCGTGCACCGGGACTAGCGGGAGTTACGAGCAGTACTTC
size: few; J: TRBJ1-3; V: TRBV4-1; D: NA; CDR3: CASSQVPGIPSGNTIYF; DNA: TGCGCCAGCAGCCAAGTCCCAGGGATCCCCTCTGGAAACACCATATATTTT
size: NA; J: TRBJ2-7; V: TRBV2; D: TRBD1; CDR3: CASSADRGNEQYF; DNA: TGTGCCAGCAGTGCGGACAGGGGGAACGAGCAGTACTTC
size: NA; J: TRBJ2-7; V: TRBV7-3; D: TRBD1; CDR3: CASSFGTGLEQYF; DNA: TGTGCCAGCAGCTTCGGGACAGGGCTCGAGCAGTACTTC
size: NA; J: TRBJ2-3; V: TRBV18; D: NA; CDR3: CASSRSTDTQYF; DNA: TGTGCCAGCTCACGGAGCACAGATACGCAGTATTTT
size: NA; J: TRBJ2-7; V: TRBV29-1; D: NA; CDR3: CSVEGGIGEQYF; DNA: TGCAGCGTCGAGGGGGGAATCGGCGAGCAGTACTTC
size: NA; J: TRBJ1-1; V: TRBV7-7; D: NA; CDR3: CASSLRTYTEAFF; DNA: TGTGCCAGCAGCTTAAGAACATACACTGAAGCTTTCTTT
size: NA; J: TRBJ2-1; V: TRBV9; D: TRBD2; CDR3: CASSEGLENNEQFF; DNA: TGTGCCAGCAGCGAGGGACTAGAAAACAATGAGCAGTTCTTC
size: once; J: TRBJ2-7; V: TRBV11-3; D: TRBD1; CDR3: CASSPQGQGLVSDEQYF; DNA: TGTGCCAGCAGCCCCCAGGGACAGGGGTTGGTTTCGGACGAGCAGTACTTC
size: NA; J: TRBJ2-7; V: TRBV7-8; D: NA; CDR3: CASIPVGGAAYEQYF; DNA: TGTGCCAGCATCCCAGTGGGGGGGGCCGCCTACGAGCAGTACTTC
size: NA; J: TRBJ2-3; V: TRBV9; D: NA; CDR3: CASSPGTSDTQYF; DNA: TGTGCCAGCAGCCCTGGGACGTCAGATACGCAGTATTTT
size: NA; J: TRBJ2-3; V: TRBV9; D: NA; CDR3: CASSRTPGLDTDTQYF; DNA: TGTGCCAGCAGCAGAACTCCGGGACTGGACACAGATACGCAGTATTTT
size: few; J: TRBJ2-2; V: TRBV7-2; D: NA; CDR3: CASSPHGGFNTGELFF; DNA: TGTGCCAGCAGCCCACATGGGGGTTTTAACACCGGGGAGCTGTTTTTT
size: once; J: TRBJ2-7; V: TRBV7-2; D: NA; CDR3: CASSSAGTSSYEQYF; DNA: TGTGCCAGCAGCTCAGCCGGGACAAGCTCCTACGAGCAGTACTTC
size: NA; J: TRBJ2-1; V: TRBV11-1; D: NA; CDR3: CASSLVRSLRNEQFF; DNA: TGTGCCAGCAGCTTAGTTAGGAGTCTTCGGAATGAGCAGTTCTTC
size: NA; J: TRBJ1-4; V: TRBV6-6; D: TRBD1; CDR3: CASSGGDRGLNEKLFF; DNA: TGTGCCAGCAGTGGGGGGGACAGGGGATTAAATGAAAAACTGTTTTTT
size: NA; J: TRBJ2-2; V: TRBV28; D: NA; CDR3: CASSFPNTGELFF; DNA: TGTGCCAGCAGTTTCCCGAACACCGGGGAGCTGTTTTTT
size: NA; J: TRBJ2-5; V: TRBV5-1; D: NA; CDR3: CASSLFSQGQETQYF; DNA: TGCGCCAGCAGCCTATTCTCCCAGGGACAAGAGACCCAGTACTTC
size: NA; J: TRBJ2-1; V: TRBV27; D: TRBD2; CDR3: CASKESGIGEQFF; DNA: TGTGCCAGCAAGGAAAGCGGGATAGGGGAGCAGTTCTTC
size: NA; J: TRBJ1-1; V: TRBV5-4; D: NA; CDR3: CASSLGGQGVTEAFF; DNA: TGTGCCAGCAGCTTGGGGGGGCAGGGCGTGACTGAAGCTTTCTTT
size: NA; J: TRBJ1-2; V: TRBV7-3; D: NA; CDR3: CASSSGVGYGYTF; DNA: TGTGCCAGCAGCTCAGGGGTTGGGTATGGCTACACCTTC
size: NA; J: TRBJ1-5; V: TRBV11-1; D: NA; CDR3: CASSYGPGEPQHF; DNA: TGTGCCAGCAGCTATGGCCCGGGGGAGCCCCAGCATTTT
size: NA; J: TRBJ1-1; V: TRBV4-1; D: NA; CDR3: CASSQEGIRVSAFF; DNA: TGCGCCAGCAGCCAAGAAGGTATCAGGGTATCAGCTTTCTTT
size: NA; J: TRBJ2-1; V: TRBV4-1; D: TRBD2; CDR3: CASSLAGASYNEQFF; DNA: TGCGCCAGCAGCCTAGCGGGGGCATCCTACAATGAGCAGTTCTTC
size: NA; J: TRBJ1-2; V: TRBV13; D: NA; CDR3: CASSHQRAYGYTF; DNA: TGTGCCAGCAGCCACCAGCGGGCATATGGCTACACCTTC
size: NA; J: TRBJ2-7; V: TRBV6-6; D: NA; CDR3: CASSGGRPYEQYF; DNA: TGTGCCAGCAGCGGAGGACGGCCCTACGAGCAGTACTTC
size: NA; J: TRBJ1-1; V: TRBV7-9; D: TRBD1; CDR3: CASSPRGTGAITEAFF; DNA: TGTGCCAGCAGCCCCCGTGGGACAGGGGCGATCACTGAAGCTTTCTTT
size: NA; J: TRBJ2-1; V: TRBV5-1; D: TRBD1; CDR3: CASSLGQGAYNEQFF; DNA: TGCGCCAGCAGCTTGGGACAGGGGGCATACAATGAGCAGTTCTTC
size: NA; J: TRBJ1-1; V: TRBV18; D: NA; CDR3: CASSPERAEAFF; DNA: TGTGCCAGCTCACCCGAGAGGGCTGAAGCTTTCTTT